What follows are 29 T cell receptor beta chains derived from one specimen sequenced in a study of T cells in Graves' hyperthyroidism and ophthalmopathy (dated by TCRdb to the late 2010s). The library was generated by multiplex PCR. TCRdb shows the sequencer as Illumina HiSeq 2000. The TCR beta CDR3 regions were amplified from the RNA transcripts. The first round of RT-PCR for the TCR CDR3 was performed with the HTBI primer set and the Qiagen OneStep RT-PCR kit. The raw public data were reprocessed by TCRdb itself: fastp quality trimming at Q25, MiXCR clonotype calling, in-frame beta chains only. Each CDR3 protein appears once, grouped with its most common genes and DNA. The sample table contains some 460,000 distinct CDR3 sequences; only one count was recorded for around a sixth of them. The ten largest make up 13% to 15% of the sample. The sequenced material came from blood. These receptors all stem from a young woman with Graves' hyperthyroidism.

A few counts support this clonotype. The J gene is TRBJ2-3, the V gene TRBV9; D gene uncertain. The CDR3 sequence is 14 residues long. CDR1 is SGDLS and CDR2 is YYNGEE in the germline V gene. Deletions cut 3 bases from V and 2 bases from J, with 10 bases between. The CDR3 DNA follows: TGTGCCAGCAGCGCCTGGCGGTCCACAGATACGCAGTATTTT. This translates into CASSAWRSTDTQYF.

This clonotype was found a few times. CDR3 bases: TGTGCCAGCAGTCTCCGCGGGGGCGGTTCAGATACGCAGTATTTT. It encodes CASSLRGGGSDTQYF. This chain connects TRBV6-2 or TRBV6-3 to TRBJ2-3; D possibly corresponds to TRBD2 (7 bases). The CDR3 is made up of 15 amino acids. With 5 bases removed from V and 4 bases from J, the gap between germline ends came to 16 bases. The germline V gene encodes CDR1 MNHEY and CDR2 SVGEGT.

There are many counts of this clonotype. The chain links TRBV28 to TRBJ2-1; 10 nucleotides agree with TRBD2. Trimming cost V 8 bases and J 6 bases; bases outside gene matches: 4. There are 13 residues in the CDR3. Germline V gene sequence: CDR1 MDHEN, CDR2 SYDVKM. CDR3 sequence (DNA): TGTGCCAGCCTAGCGGGAGTTCGCAATGAGCAGTTCTTC. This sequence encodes CASLAGVRNEQFF. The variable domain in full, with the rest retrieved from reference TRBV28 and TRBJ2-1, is DVKVTQSSRYLVKRTGEKVFLECVQDMDHENMFWYRQDPGLGLRLIYFSYDVKMKEKGDIPEGYSVSREKKERFSLILESASTNQTSMYLCASLAGVRNEQFFGPGTRLTVL.

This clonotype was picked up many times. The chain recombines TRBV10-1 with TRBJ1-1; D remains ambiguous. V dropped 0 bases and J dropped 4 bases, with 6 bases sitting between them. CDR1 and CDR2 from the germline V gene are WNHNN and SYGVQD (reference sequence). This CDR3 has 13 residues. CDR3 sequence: CASSESGGTEAFF. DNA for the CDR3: TGCGCCAGCAGTGAGTCGGGTGGCACTGAAGCTTTCTTT.

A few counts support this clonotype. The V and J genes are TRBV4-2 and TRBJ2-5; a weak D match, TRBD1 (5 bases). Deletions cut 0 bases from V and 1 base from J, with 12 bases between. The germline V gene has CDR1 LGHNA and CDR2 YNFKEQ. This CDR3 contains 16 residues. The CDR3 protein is CASSQDRMTAQETQYF. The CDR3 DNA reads TGTGCCAGCAGCCAAGATCGAATGACAGCCCAAGAGACCCAGTACTTC.

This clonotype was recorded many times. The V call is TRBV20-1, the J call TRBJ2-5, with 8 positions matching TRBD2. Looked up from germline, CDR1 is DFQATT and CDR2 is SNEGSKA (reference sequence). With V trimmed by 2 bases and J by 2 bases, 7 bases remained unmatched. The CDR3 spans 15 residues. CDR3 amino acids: CSARTQRGLQETQYF. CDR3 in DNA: TGCAGTGCTAGAACCCAGCGGGGGCTTCAAGAGACCCAGTACTTC.

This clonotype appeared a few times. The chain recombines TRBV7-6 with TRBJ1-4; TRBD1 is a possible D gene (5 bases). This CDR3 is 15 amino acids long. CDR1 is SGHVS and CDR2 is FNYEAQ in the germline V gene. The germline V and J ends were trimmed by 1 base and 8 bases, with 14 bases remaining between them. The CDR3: CASSLDGGRMEKLFF. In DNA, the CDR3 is TGTGCCAGCAGCTTAGATGGGGGGAGGATGGAAAAACTGTTTTTT.

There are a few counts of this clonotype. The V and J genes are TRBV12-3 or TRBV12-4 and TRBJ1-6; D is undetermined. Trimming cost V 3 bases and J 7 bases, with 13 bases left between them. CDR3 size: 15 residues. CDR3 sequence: CASSFLREPNSPLHF. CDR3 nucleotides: TGTGCCAGCAGTTTCCTCCGGGAGCCGAATTCACCCCTCCACTTT.

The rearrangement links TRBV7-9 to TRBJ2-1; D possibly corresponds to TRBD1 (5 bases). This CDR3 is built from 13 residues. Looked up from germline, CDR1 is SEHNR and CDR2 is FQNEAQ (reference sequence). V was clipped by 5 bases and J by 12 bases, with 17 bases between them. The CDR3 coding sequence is TGTGCCAGCAGCCCCCCTACCCAGGGTTTGCAGTTCTTC. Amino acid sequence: CASSPPTQGLQFF.

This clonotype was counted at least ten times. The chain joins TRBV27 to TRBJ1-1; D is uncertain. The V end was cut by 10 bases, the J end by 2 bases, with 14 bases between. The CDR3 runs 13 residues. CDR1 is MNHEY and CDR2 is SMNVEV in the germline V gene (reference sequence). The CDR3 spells CATGRVPNTEAFF. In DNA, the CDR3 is TGTGCCACCGGCCGGGTCCCTAACACTGAAGCTTTCTTT.

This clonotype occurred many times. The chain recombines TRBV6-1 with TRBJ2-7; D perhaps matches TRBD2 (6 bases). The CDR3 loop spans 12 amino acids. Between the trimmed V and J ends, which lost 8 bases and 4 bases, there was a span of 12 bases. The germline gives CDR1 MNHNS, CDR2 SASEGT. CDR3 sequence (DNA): TGTGCCAGCCGGTTGCGGGGTTACGAGCAGTACTTC. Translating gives CASRLRGYEQYF.

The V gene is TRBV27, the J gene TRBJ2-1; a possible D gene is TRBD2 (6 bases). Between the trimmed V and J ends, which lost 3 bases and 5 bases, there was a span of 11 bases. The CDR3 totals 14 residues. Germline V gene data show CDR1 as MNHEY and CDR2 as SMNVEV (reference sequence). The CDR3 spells CASSFGGLHNEQFF. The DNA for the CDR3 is TGTGCCAGCAGTTTCGGAGGACTACACAATGAGCAGTTCTTC.

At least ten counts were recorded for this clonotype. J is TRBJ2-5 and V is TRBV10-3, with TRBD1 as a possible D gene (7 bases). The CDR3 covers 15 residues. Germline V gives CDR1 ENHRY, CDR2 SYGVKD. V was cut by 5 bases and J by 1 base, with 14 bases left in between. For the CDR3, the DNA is TGTGCCATCAGTCCAGGGGGGTTATTCCAAGAGACCCAGTACTTC. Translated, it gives CAISPGGLFQETQYF.

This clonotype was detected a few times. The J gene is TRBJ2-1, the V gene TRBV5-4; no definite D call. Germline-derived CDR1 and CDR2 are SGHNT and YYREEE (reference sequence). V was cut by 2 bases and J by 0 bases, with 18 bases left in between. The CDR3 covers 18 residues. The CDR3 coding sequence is TGTGCCAGCAGCTTATTCCGTTCGCGGACGAGCTCCTACAATGAGCAGTTCTTC. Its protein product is CASSLFRSRTSSYNEQFF.

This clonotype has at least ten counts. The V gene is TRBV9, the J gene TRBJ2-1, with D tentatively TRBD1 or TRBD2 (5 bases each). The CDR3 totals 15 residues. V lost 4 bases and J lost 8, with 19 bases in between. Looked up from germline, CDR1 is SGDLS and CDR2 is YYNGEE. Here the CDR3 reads CASSIRDLGDDEQFF. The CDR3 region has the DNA TGTGCCAGCAGCATCCGGGACCTCGGGGACGATGAGCAGTTCTTC.

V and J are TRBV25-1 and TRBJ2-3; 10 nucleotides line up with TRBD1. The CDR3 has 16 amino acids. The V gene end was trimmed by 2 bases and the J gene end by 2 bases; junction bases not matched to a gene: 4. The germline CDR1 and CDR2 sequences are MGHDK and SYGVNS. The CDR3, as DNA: TGTGCCAGCAGTGAAATGGACAGGGGGACCACAGATACGCAGTATTTT. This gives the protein CASSEMDRGTTDTQYF.

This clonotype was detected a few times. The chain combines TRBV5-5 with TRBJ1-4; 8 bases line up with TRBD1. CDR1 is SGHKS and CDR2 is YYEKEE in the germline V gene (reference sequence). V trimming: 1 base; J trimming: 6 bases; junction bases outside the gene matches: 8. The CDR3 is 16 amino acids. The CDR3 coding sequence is TGTGCCAGCAGCTTGTTCGACAGGGGATTGGATGAAAAACTGTTTTTT. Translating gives CASSLFDRGLDEKLFF.

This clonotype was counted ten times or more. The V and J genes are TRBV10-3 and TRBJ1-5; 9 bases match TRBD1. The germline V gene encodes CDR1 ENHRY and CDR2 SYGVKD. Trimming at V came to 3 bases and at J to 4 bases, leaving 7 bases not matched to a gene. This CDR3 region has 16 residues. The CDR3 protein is CAISEVRTGVNQPQHF. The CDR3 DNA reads TGTGCCATCAGTGAAGTCAGGACAGGGGTAAATCAGCCCCAGCATTTT.

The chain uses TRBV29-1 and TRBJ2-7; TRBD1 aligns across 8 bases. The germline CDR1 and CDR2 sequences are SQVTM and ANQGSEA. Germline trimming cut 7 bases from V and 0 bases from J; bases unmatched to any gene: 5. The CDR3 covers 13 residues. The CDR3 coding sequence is TGCAGCGCCGAGGACAGGGCCTCCTACGAGCAGTACTTC. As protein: CSAEDRASYEQYF.

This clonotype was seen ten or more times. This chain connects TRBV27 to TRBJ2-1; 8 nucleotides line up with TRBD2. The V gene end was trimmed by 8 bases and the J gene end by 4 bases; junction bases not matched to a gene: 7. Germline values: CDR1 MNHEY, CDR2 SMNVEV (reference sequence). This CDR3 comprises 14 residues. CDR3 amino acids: CASPGGVQYNEQFF. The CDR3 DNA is TGTGCCAGCCCCGGGGGGGTCCAATACAATGAGCAGTTCTTC.

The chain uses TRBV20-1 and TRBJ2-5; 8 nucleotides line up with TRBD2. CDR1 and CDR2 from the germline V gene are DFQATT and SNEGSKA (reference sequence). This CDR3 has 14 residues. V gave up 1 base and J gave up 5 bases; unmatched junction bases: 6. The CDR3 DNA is TGCAGTGCTAGAGCAACGGGAGGGCTTGAGACCCAGTACTTC. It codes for CSARATGGLETQYF.

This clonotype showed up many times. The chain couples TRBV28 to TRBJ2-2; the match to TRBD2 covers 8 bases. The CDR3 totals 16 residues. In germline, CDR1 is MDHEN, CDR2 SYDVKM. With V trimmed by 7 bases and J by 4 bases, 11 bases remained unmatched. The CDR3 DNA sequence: TGTGCCAGCACGGGCCCAGGGACTAGTCCCACCGGGGAGCTGTTTTTT. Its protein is CASTGPGTSPTGELFF. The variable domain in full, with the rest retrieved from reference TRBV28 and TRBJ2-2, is DVKVTQSSRYLVKRTGEKVFLECVQDMDHENMFWYRQDPGLGLRLIYFSYDVKMKEKGDIPEGYSVSREKKERFSLILESASTNQTSMYLCASTGPGTSPTGELFFGEGSRLTVL.

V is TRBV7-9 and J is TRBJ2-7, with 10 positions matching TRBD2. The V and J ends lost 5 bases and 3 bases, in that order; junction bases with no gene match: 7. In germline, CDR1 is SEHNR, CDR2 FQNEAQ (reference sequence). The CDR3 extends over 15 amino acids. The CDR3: CASSLGLAVGYEQYF. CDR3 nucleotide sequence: TGTGCCAGCAGCCTCGGACTAGCGGTCGGCTACGAGCAGTACTTC. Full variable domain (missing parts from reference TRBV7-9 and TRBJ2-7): DTGVSQNPRHKITKRGQNVTFRCDPISEHNRLYWYRQTLGQGPEFLTYFQNEAQLEKSRLLSDRFSAERPKGSFSTLEIQRTEQGDSAMYLCASSLGLAVGYEQYFGPGTRLTVT.

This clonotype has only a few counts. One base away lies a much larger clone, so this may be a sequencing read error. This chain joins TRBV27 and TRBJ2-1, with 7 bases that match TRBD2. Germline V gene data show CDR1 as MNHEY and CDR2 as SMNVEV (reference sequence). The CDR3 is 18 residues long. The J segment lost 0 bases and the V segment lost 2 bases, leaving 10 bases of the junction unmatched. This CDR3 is CASSLPILAESSYNEQFF. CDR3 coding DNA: TGTGCCAGCAGTTTACCGATCCTAGCGGAGAGCTCCTACAATGAGCAGTTCTTC.

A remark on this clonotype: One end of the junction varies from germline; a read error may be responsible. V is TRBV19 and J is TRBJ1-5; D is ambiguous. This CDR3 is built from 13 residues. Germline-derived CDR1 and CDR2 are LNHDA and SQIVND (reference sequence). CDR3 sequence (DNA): TGTGCCAGTAGTCAACAGAGCAGTCAGCCCCAGCATTTT. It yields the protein CASSQQSSQPQHF.

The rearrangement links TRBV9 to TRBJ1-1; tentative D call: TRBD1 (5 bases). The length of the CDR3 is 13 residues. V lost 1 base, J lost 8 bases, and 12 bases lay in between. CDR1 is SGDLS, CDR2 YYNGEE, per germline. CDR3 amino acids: CASSVLSGGEAFF. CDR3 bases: TGTGCCAGCAGCGTACTAAGTGGGGGAGAAGCTTTCTTT.

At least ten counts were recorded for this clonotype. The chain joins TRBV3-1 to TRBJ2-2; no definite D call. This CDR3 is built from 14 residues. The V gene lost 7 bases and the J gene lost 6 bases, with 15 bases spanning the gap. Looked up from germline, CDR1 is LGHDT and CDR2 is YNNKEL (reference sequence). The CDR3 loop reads CASTVTLEAGELFF. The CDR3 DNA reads TGTGCCAGCACCGTAACTCTAGAAGCCGGGGAGCTGTTTTTT. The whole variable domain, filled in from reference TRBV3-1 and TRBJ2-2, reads DTAVSQTPKYLVTQMGNDKSIKCEQNLGHDTMYWYKQDSKKFLKIMFSYNNKELIINETVPNRFSPKSPDKAHLNLHINSLELGDSAVYFCASTVTLEAGELFFGEGSRLTVL.

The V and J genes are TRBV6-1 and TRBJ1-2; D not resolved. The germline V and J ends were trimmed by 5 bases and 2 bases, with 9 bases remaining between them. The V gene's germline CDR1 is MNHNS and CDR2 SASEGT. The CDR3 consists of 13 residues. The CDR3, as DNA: TGTGCCAGCAGTTTCCTACGAAACTATGGCTACACCTTC. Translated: CASSFLRNYGYTF.

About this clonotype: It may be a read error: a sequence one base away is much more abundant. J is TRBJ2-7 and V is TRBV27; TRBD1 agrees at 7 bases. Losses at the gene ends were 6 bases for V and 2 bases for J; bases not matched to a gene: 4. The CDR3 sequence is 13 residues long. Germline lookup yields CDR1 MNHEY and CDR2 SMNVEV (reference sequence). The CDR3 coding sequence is TGTGCCAGCAGAATGACAGGGACCTACGAGCAGTACTTC. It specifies CASRMTGTYEQYF.